Below, 21 T cell receptor delta chains from the same sample are listed, as sequenced in a study of γδ T cells in repeated Plasmodium falciparum infection. TCRdb re-processed the multiplex PCR reads using CATT. Of around 50,000 delta-chain clones listed, 1.5% to 2% are singletons. Bulk repertoires came from Vgamma9/Vdelta2+ or Vdelta2-negative gammadelta T cells flow-sorted from PBMC. The sample taken for sequencing was gamma-delta T cells from blood. These receptors all stem from a pool of human donors (malaria-infected and uninfected, not separated).

About this clone: This DNA's translation differs at residue 16 from TCRdb's protein, which comes from a much larger clone; a read error is likely, and the protein shown is translated from the DNA. The chain employs TRDV1 and TRDJ1, with 8 bases lining up with TRDD3. V dropped 1 base and J dropped 1; count of bases not matched to a gene: 23. This CDR3 has 22 amino acids. Germline V gene sequence: CDR1 TSWWSYY, CDR2 QGS. In DNA, the CDR3 is TGTGCTCTTGGGGAACGGAGGGAGACTGGGGGGTACCAAGGGTCGTGCACCGATAAACTCATCTTT. Amino acids: CALGERRETGGYQGSCTDKLIF.

This clone was seen a handful of times. This DNA's translation and the protein TCRdb lists, from a much larger clone, do not match at residue 7, likely due to a read error; the protein shown is translated from the DNA. The chain couples TRDV2 to TRDJ1, with 9 bases matching TRDD3. The junction had 13 bases not matched to a gene; V was cut back by 3 bases and J by 3 bases. CDR3 length: 17 residues. CDR1 GEAIGNYY and CDR2 EKD come from the germline V gene. In DNA, the CDR3 is TGTGCCTGTGACCCATCACACACGGGGGGATACCCCGATAAACTCATCTTT. As protein: CACDPSHTGGYPDKLIF.

This clone was detected ten times or more. A far more abundant clone sits one base away, making this likely a read error. Other DNA sequences in the sample encode the same CDR3. This chain connects TRDV2 to TRDJ1, with 10 bases matching TRDD3. CDR1 and CDR2 (germline): GEAIGNYY, EKD. Trimming cost V 7 bases and J 3 bases; bases outside gene matches: 16. There are 17 residues in the CDR3. The CDR3 sequence is CACGLGDIFGSADKLIF. The CDR3 region has the DNA TGTGCCTGCGGGCTGGGGGATATTTTTGGGTCCGCCGATAAACTCATCTTT.

As regards this clone: A read error is likely here: a far larger clone is one base away. At the DNA level, this CDR3 is encoded by other sequences in the same sample as well. The chain employs TRDV1 and TRDJ1; TRDD3 aligns across 13 bases. J gave up 3 bases and V 2 bases, and 24 bases lay outside the gene matches. CDR1 and CDR2 from the germline V gene are TSWWSYY and QGS. The CDR3 is made up of 23 amino acids. CDR3 sequence reads: CALGEKEPYYGELGDTQADKLIF. The DNA for the CDR3 is TGTGCTCTTGGGGAAAAGGAACCCTACTACGGGGAACTGGGGGATACGCAGGCCGATAAACTCATCTTT.

With regard to this clone: A far larger clone is one base from this, pointing to a likely read error. In the same sample, other DNA sequences code for this CDR3. J is TRDJ1 and V is TRDV1; 8 bases agree with TRDD3. TCRdb leaves out the J gene; it was filled in here by matching the DNA to germline. The junction had 21 bases not matched to a gene; V was cut back by 3 bases and J by 0 bases. CDR1 TSWWSYY and CDR2 QGS come from the germline V gene. This CDR3 spans 21 amino acids. The CDR3 coding sequence is TGTGCTCTTGGGGAGCTCAAGCCCCACGGCGGGGATACAAGGTACACCGATAAACTCATCTTT. Protein: CALGELKPHGGDTRYTDKLIF.

This clone was observed many times. The amino acid sequence in TCRdb belongs to a much larger clone and departs from this DNA's translation at residue 4, likely a sequencing read error; the sequence shown is translated from the DNA. The V call is TRDV1, the J call TRDJ1, with 8 nucleotides matching TRDD3. CDR1 and CDR2 (germline): TSWWSYY, QGS. The V segment lost 7 bases and the J segment 0 bases; nucleotides outside the gene matches: 22. The CDR3 has 20 amino acids. In DNA form, the CDR3 reads TGTGCTCTTGAGGAGTTACTCTGGGGGACGAGTTTAAAGTACACCGATAAACTCATCTTT. This gives the protein CALEELLWGTSLKYTDKLIF.

This clone was seen a handful of times. Given a far larger clone just one base away, this is likely a sequencing read error. Within the sample, other DNA sequences also encode this same CDR3. This chain links TRDV1 with TRDJ1, with 8 bases matching TRDD3. Per germline, CDR1 TSWWSYY and CDR2 QGS. This CDR3 contains 22 residues. CDR3 DNA sequence: TGTGCTCTCGGGGAACCGAGACCTACCCAGGGGATACCGCTCAAGTACACCGATAAACTCATCTTT. It yields the protein CALGEPRPTQGIPLKYTDKLIF.

This clone came up many times. Other nucleotide sequences from this sample produce the same CDR3. The rearrangement uses TRDV1 and TRDJ1; 9 bases are a match to TRDD3. Germline loops: CDR1 TSWWSYY, CDR2 QGS. The CDR3 has 19 residues. V lost 2 bases and J lost 3; bases outside the gene matches: 16. In nucleotides, the CDR3 is TGTGCTCTTGGGGAAAAGTCCTACGATTGGGGGGGATACCCCGATAAACTCATCTTT. This gives the protein CALGEKSYDWGGYPDKLIF.

The table lists this clone with many counts. TCRdb's protein, taken from a much larger clone, differs from this DNA's translation at residue 13, likely owing to a read error; the protein displayed comes from the DNA. The J gene is TRDJ1, the V gene TRDV1; D uncertain. Germline V gene data show CDR1 as TSWWSYY and CDR2 as QGS. The CDR3 is 16 amino acids. CDR3 region: CALGELPPPYTDRLIF. In DNA, the CDR3 is TGTGCTCTTGGGGAACTGCCCCCACCGTACACCGATAGACTCATCTTT.

A remark on this clone: A far larger clone lies a single base away; this is likely a read error. The DNA is omitted, as the CDR3 cannot be located on it reliably, and the CDR3 follows TCRdb's listing. Distinct nucleotide sequences in the sample also encode this CDR3. V gene TRDV1 combines with J gene TRDJ1; the table's D call, TRDD3, was not checked against the DNA. Germline lookup yields CDR1 TSWWSYY and CDR2 QGS. The CDR3 numbers 20 amino acids, ends counted. The CDR3 reads CALGERGLPVFWGTTIKLIF.

This clone occurred a few times. This is likely an artifact of a read error, given a far larger clone one base away. The sample has other DNA sequences that encode this CDR3 too. The V call is TRDV2, the J call TRDJ1, with D tentatively TRDD3 (5 bases). Because TCRdb records no J gene, it was assigned here through a match of the DNA to germline. The germline V and J ends were trimmed by 3 bases and 1 base, with 23 bases remaining between them. The CDR3 is made up of 18 amino acids. Germline V gene sequence: CDR1 GEAIGNYY, CDR2 EKD. CDR3 sequence reads: CACDPGASTGGPTDKLIF. The CDR3, as DNA: TGTGCCTGTGACCCGGGGGCCAGTACCGGGGGCCCCACCGATAAACTCATCTTT.

This clone has only a few counts. The protein TCRdb gives is from a much larger clone and does not agree with this DNA's translation at residue 19, likely a read error; the protein shown here comes from the DNA. Here the V gene is TRDV1, but the J gene went uncalled; the DNA was not compared with TRDD3, the D call given in the table. In germline, CDR1 is TSWWSYY, CDR2 QGS. The CDR3 length is 21 residues. Here the CDR3 reads CALGELKPHGGDTRYTDKPIF. The CDR3 region has the DNA TGTGCTCTTGGGGAACTCAAGCCCCACGGCGGGGATACAAGGTACACCGATAAACCCATCTTT.

In the case of this clone: TCRdb shows a much larger clone's protein in place of this DNA's translation, and the two differ at residue 15, likely through a read error; the protein shown is translated from the DNA. J is TRDJ1 and V is TRDV1; D might be TRDD2 (5 bases). Matching the DNA to germline supplied the J gene, which TCRdb does not give. CDR1 and CDR2 (germline): TSWWSYY, QGS. CDR3 length: 23 amino acids. V lost 1 base and J lost 2, with 35 bases in between. The CDR3 sequence is CALGERLNQVVPSCSPSTDKLIF. The CDR3 DNA follows: TGTGCTCTTGGGGAACGCCTAAATCAAGTTGTTCCAAGTTGTTCCCCTTCGACCGATAAACTCATCTTT.

A remark on this clone: A read error is the likely source, as a far larger clone sits one nucleotide away. Other DNA sequences in this sample translate to the same CDR3. The CDR3 protein is CALGGQIVLGDRKSDKLIF. In DNA form, the CDR3 reads TGTGCTCTTGGGGGACAAATAGTCCTGGGGGATAGGAAATCTGATAAACTCATCTTT. The rearrangement joins TRDV1 to TRDJ1; 10 nucleotides match TRDD3. J lost 5 bases, V lost 4 bases, and 19 bases had no gene match. This CDR3 spans 19 amino acids. Germline CDR1 TSWWSYY, CDR2 QGS.

Concerning this clone itself: With only one base between it and a far larger clone, this is likely a read error. Other nucleotide sequences in the sample specify the same CDR3. The chain uses TRDV1 and TRDJ1; the D gene is possibly TRDD3 (8 bases). The J gene, missing from TCRdb, was assigned here through DNA to germline matching. CDR1 and CDR2 (germline): TSWWSYY, QGS. Trimming cost V 4 bases and J 7 bases, with 34 bases left between them. This CDR3 spans 20 amino acids. The CDR3 loop reads CALGAPFSYLHWGATVKLIF. CDR3 coding DNA: TGTGCTCTTGGGGCTCCGTTTTCCTACTTACACTGGGGGGCCACTGTTAAACTCATCTTT.

Sample share makes this clone medium-sized. Distinct nucleotide sequences in the sample also encode this CDR3. The rearrangement joins TRDV1 to TRDJ1, with TRDD3 matching over 9 bases. V shed 2 bases and J 0 bases; nucleotides not matched to a gene: 19. In germline, CDR1 is TSWWSYY, CDR2 QGS. This CDR3 comprises 21 residues. Here the CDR3 DNA reads TGTGCTCTTGGGGAAAACGAGGGCCCACTGGGGGAAACCCTCTACACCGATAAACTCATCTTT. Its translation is CALGENEGPLGETLYTDKLIF.

This clone was counted many times. It differs at one base from a far larger clone, so likely a read error. Other nucleotide sequences in the sample specify the same CDR3. The rearrangement uses TRDV1 and TRDJ1, with D hard to call. This CDR3 comprises 13 residues. Trimming removed 9 bases from V and 0 bases from J, with 11 bases in between. Germline V lookup: CDR1 TSWWSYY, CDR2 QGS. The CDR3 nucleotides are TGTGCTCTATTTCTATTGAACACCGATAAACTCATCTTT. Translating it yields CALFLLNTDKLIF.

As regards this clone: The protein in TCRdb stems from a much larger clone and differs at residue 21 from this DNA's translation, likely a read error; here the protein is translated from the DNA. The J gene is uncalled and the V gene is TRDV3; TRDD3 was called by the table and not checked on the DNA. The CDR3 is 22 residues long. CDR1 and CDR2 from the germline V gene are TVYSNPD and GDNSRS (reference sequence). Here the CDR3 DNA reads TGTGCCTTTAGAATGTTCGAAGCCTTCCTACGAGATTGGGGGTCCCCAACCGATAAACTCACCTTT. Protein sequence: CAFRMFEAFLRDWGSPTDKLTF.

Worth noting for this clone: The protein in TCRdb stems from a much larger clone and differs at residue 18 from this DNA's translation, likely a read error; here the protein is translated from the DNA. The rearrangement links TRDV1 to TRDJ1; perhaps D is TRDD2 or TRDD3 (9 bases each). No J gene is reported in TCRdb; it was inferred here by comparing the DNA with germline. Germline V lookup: CDR1 TSWWSYY, CDR2 QGS. The CDR3 extends over 23 amino acids. The CDR3 sequence: CAFHTSFLRVLGDQLGDADKLIF. The CDR3 DNA sequence: TGTGCCTTCCATACCTCCTTCCTACGGGTACTGGGGGACCAGCTGGGGGACGCCGATAAACTCATCTTT.

In its sample, this clone was seen a few times. The TCRdb record carries a much larger clone's protein, which differs from this DNA's translation at residue 15; a read error is the likely cause, and the protein listed here is the DNA translation. The J gene is TRDJ1, the V gene TRDV1; 9 bases match TRDD3. The ends lost 5 bases at V and 1 base at J; junction bases unmatched: 23. This CDR3 comprises 21 residues. In germline, CDR1 is TSWWSYY, CDR2 QGS. Written as DNA, the CDR3 is TGTGCTCTTGGGCTCCTTCCTGACGTACTGGGGGACCAACCTAGCACCGATAAACTCATCTTT. It is translated as CALGLLPDVLGDQPSTDKLIF.

In its sample, this clone was seen a few times. TCRdb has a much larger clone's protein, which differs at residue 6 from the translation of this DNA, likely because of a read error; what is shown is the protein translated from the DNA. This sequence joins TRDV1 and TRDJ1; 7 nucleotides agree with TRDD3. The J gene, absent from TCRdb, was called here by matching the DNA to germline. The CDR3 extends over 17 amino acids. Germline assignment: CDR1 TSWWSYY and CDR2 QGS. Germline trimming cut 3 bases from V and 10 bases from J; bases unmatched to any gene: 20. DNA for the CDR3: TGTGCTCTTGGGGAGTCTTCCCCTTCTTTGGGGGAGGCCAGACTCATCTTT. Protein sequence: CALGESSPSLGEARLIF.